Included here is one T cell receptor beta chain sequence, with context. This sample is part of a study of blood T cell repertoires in COVID-19. Across the study: Whether acute or convalescent, the COVID-19 samples came from the United States, Italy and Spain. The cDNA or gDNA used as material had been derived from T cells, B-cell-depleted T cells, or PBMCs.

Profiling relied on immunoSEQ multiplex PCR, and the TCRdb table lists in-frame clones only, not all of them. The sample carries 140,000 to 150,000 clones, roughly 85% recorded once. Germline-derived CDR1 and CDR2 are SGHTS and YDEGEE. This CDR3 has 17 amino acids. The V end lost 4 bases, the J end lost 4 bases, and 18 bases lay between the germline ends. Sequenced input: peripheral blood. This TCR was sampled from a woman in her fifties or sixties with COVID-19, enrolled during active disease. The chain links TRBV5-8 to TRBJ1-6; weak D call: TRBD1 (6 bases). The CDR3 loop is CASSPGAGLGYNSPLHF. CDR3 in DNA: TGTGCCAGCAGCCCAGGGGCAGGGCTAGGGTATAATTCACCCCTCCACTTT.